Following are 5 T cell receptor beta chains from one sample sequenced in a study of shared clonotypes between healthy human individuals. Sequencing used immunoSEQ multiplex PCR; TCRdb keeps in-frame clones, though not all of them. Of more than 1 million clones in the sample, about 84% are singletons; the top ten hold approximately 0.52%. Sequenced material: memory CD4+ T cells from PBMCs. Subset denoted: CD45RA-negative fraction. The receptors were gathered from a man younger than 35 in good health. Some clones in this sample may be carry-over from other donors' samples.

The V and J genes are TRBV25-1 and TRBJ2-7; D remains ambiguous. Trimming removed 6 bases from V and 0 bases from J, with 9 bases in between. Germline CDR1 is MGHDK and CDR2 is SYGVNS. The CDR3 sequence is 13 residues long. CDR3 bases: TGTGCCAGCAGGGTTCCAAGCTCCTACGAGCAGTACTTC. Encoded protein: CASRVPSSYEQYF.

This clone was seen a handful of times. The chain recombines TRBV9 with TRBJ2-3; no definite D call. CDR1 and CDR2 from the germline V gene are SGDLS and YYNGEE. Trimming removed 3 bases from V and 3 bases from J, with 20 bases in between. The CDR3 has 17 amino acids. In DNA, the CDR3 is TGTGCCAGCAGCGCACTGGGGAAAGGGCCCGGGACAGATACGCAGTATTTT. It codes for CASSALGKGPGTDTQYF.

Concerning this clone: Other DNA sequences from this sample encode an identical CDR3 as well. This chain links TRBV29-1 with TRBJ1-2; TRBD1 agrees at 7 bases. This CDR3 spans 14 amino acids. Looked up from germline, CDR1 is SQVTM and CDR2 is ANQGSEA. V trimming: 7 bases; J trimming: 5 bases; junction bases outside the gene matches: 13. This CDR3 is CSALGRGRDYGYTF. The CDR3 DNA reads TGCAGCGCCCTAGGGAGGGGGCGAGATTATGGCTACACCTTC.

CDR3 loop: CASSPGLASVYEQYF. The CDR3 DNA reads TGTGCCAGCTCACCAGGCCTCGCTAGCGTTTACGAGCAGTACTTC. This chain connects TRBV18 to TRBJ2-7; weak D call: TRBD2 (6 bases). Trimming took 2 bases from V and 4 from J, leaving 15 bases between them. This CDR3 contains 15 residues. Germline CDR1 reads KGHSH; CDR2 reads LQKENI.

Comment on this clone: This CDR3 is also generated by other DNA sequences in the sample. The V call is TRBV5-1, the J call TRBJ2-7; D gene unclear. The CDR3 runs 14 residues. CDR1 is SGHRS and CDR2 is YFSETQ in the germline V gene. The V gene lost 1 base and the J gene lost 0 bases, with 8 bases spanning the gap. CDR3 DNA sequence: TGCGCCAGCAGCTTGCGCCCTAGCTCCTACGAGCAGTACTTC. Protein product: CASSLRPSSYEQYF.